This TCR beta chain was sequenced in a study of regulatory T cells in long-lasting Graves disease. Combining iRepertoire HTBI primers with Arm-PCR of CDR3 regions, the authors built TCR beta libraries. Source study methods: Samples jointly harbored roughly 60 TRBV and about 15 TRBJ segments. TCRdb independently ran MiXCR on the multiplex PCR reads; one entry per CDR3 protein. The V and J calls were determined by TCRdb, not by the authors. The sample consists of around 400,000 distinct CDR3 sequences, 20% to 25% of them appearing once. Germline loops: CDR1 MNHEY, CDR2 SMNVEV (reference sequence). Trimming took 4 bases from V and 4 from J, leaving 7 bases between them. This CDR3 has 12 residues. The time point: persistent/refractory GD, antithyroid drugs over 5 years with positive TRAb. PBMCs were the source of the RNA used for TCR sequencing.

The chain uses TRBV27 and TRBJ1-2; D is unresolved. The TCR comes from a female donor with Graves disease. This material consisted of peripheral blood mononuclear cells (PBMCs), taken when the disease was refractory, from a patient treated with antithyroid drugs. CDR3 loop: CASSSGLYGYTF. The CDR3 coding sequence is TGTGCCAGCAGTTCGGGTCTCTATGGCTACACCTTC.